This T cell receptor (beta chain) was documented in a study of T cells in Graves' hyperthyroidism and ophthalmopathy. This CDR3 comprises 16 residues. From germline, CDR1 is SGDLS and CDR2 YYNGEE. The junction had 9 bases not matched to a gene; V was cut back by 3 bases and J by 2 bases. Note on this clonotype: Its antigen is not identified.

Findings and limits, study-wide: The model made its ophthalmopathy prediction, and onset followed a median approximately 6.5 months later.

RNA transcripts served as the template for amplifying TCR beta CDR3 regions. TCR CDR3 regions were first amplified by RT-PCR with HTBI primers. TCRdb recomputed calls from the multiplex PCR reads with MiXCR, one row per CDR3 protein. Among hundreds of thousands of distinct CDR3 sequences, roughly 25% were seen once, and the ten largest hold less than 85%. Used for diagnoses were clinical symptoms, serum thyroxine and TRAb, thyroid ultrasound and orbital computed tomography. The clonotype comes from a middle-aged man with Graves' hyperthyroidism. Sequencing was performed on blood. The chain couples TRBV9 to TRBJ2-3; 7 bases are shared with TRBD1. This chain's CDR3 is CASSGARTGNTDTQYF. The CDR3 region has the DNA TGTGCCAGCAGCGGTGCCCGGACAGGCAACACAGATACGCAGTATTTT. Complete variable domain (other parts from reference TRBV9 and TRBJ2-3): DSGVTQTPKHLITATGQRVTLRCSPRSGDLSVYWYQQSLDQGLQFLIQYYNGEERAKGNILERFSAQQFPDLHSELNLSSLELGDSALYFCASSGARTGNTDTQYFGPGTRLTVL.